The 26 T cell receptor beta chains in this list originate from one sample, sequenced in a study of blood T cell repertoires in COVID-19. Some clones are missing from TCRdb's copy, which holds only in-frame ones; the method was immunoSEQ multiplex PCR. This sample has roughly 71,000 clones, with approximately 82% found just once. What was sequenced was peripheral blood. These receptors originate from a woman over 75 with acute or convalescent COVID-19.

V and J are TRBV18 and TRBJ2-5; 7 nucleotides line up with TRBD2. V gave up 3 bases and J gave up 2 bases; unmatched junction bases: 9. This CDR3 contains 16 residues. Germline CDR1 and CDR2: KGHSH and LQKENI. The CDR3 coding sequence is TGTGCCAGCTCACCGACCGCGGGCGGGAGACAAGAGACCCAGTACTTC. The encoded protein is CASSPTAGGRQETQYF.

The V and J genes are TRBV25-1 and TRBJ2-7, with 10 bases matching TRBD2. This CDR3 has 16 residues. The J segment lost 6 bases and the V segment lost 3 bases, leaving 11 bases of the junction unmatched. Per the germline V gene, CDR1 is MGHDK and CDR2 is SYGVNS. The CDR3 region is CASSELPSGGPSEQYF. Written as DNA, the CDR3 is TGTGCCAGCAGTGAGCTCCCTAGCGGGGGACCCTCCGAGCAGTACTTC.

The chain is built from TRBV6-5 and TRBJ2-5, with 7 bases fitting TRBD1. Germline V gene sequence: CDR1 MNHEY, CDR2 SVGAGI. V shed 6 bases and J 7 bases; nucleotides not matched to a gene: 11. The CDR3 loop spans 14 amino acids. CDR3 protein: CASRRDRVVGTQYF. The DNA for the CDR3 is TGTGCCAGCAGACGAGACAGGGTTGTCGGGACCCAGTACTTC.

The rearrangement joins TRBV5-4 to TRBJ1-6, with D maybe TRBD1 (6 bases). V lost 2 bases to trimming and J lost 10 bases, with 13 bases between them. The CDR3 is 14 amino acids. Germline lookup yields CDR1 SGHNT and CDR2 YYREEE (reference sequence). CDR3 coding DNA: TGTGCCAGCAGCTTAGTGAAGACAGGATCACCCCTCCACTTT. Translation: CASSLVKTGSPLHF.

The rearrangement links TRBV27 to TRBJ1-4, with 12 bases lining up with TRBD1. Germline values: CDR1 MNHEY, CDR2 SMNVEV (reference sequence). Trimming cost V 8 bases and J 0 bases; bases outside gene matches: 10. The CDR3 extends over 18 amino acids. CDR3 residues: CASRRDRGRFATNEKLFF. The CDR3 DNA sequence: TGTGCCAGCCGGCGGGACAGGGGGCGTTTCGCAACTAATGAAAAACTGTTTTTT.

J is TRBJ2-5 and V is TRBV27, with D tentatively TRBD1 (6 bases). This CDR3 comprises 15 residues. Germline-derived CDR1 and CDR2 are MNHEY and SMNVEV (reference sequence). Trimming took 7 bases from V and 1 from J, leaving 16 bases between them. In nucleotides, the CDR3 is TGTGCCAGCACCAATTCACAGGGTACCCAAGAGACCCAGTACTTC. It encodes CASTNSQGTQETQYF.

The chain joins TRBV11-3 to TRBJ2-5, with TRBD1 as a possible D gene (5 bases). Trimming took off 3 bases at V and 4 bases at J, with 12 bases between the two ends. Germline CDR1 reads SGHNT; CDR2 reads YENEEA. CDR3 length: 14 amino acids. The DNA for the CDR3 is TGTGCCAGCAGCTTTTTTGGGGCATCAGAGACCCAGTACTTC. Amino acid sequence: CASSFFGASETQYF. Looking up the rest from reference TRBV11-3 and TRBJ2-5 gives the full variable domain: EAGVVQSPRYKIIEKKQPVAFWCNPISGHNTLYWYLQNLGQGPELLIRYENEEAVDDSQLPKDRFSAERLKGVDSTLKIQPAELGDSAVYLCASSFFGASETQYFGPGTRLLVL.

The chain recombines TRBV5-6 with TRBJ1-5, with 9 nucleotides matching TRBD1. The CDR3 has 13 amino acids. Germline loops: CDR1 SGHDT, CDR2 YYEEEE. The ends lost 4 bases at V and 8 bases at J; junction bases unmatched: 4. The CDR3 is CASSGQGREPQHF. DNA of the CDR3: TGTGCCAGCAGCGGACAGGGGAGGGAGCCCCAGCATTTT.

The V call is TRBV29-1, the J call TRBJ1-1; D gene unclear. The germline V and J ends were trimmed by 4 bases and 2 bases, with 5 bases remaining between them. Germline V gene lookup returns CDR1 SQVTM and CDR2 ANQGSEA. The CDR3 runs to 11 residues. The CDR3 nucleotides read TGCAGCGTTGTTAGAAACACTGAAGCTTTCTTT. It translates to CSVVRNTEAFF.

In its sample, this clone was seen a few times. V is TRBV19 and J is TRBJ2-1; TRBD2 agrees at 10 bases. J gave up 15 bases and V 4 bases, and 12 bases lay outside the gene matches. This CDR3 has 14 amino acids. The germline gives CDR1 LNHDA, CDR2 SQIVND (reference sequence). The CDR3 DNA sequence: TGTGCCAGTAGTACCCAGCGGGAGGGCCCATTCCTGTTCTTC. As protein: CASSTQREGPFLFF.

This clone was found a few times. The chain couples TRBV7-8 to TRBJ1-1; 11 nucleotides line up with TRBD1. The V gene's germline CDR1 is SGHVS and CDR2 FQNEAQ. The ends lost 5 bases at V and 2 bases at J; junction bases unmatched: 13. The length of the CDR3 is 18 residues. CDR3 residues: CASSPTPGQGGVNTEAFF. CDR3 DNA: TGTGCCAGCAGCCCAACCCCGGGACAGGGGGGGGTCAACACTGAAGCTTTCTTT.

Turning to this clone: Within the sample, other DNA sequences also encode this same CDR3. As DNA, the CDR3 is TGTGCCTGGAGTGTGCTAGGGGGCTCTGGGGCCAACGTCCTGACTTTC. Translation gives CAWSVLGGSGANVLTF. This chain connects TRBV30 to TRBJ2-6, with D possibly matching TRBD1 (6 bases). Germline V gene lookup returns CDR1 GTSNPN and CDR2 SVGIG (reference sequence). This CDR3 is 16 amino acids long. V dropped 0 bases and J dropped 0 bases, with 9 bases sitting between them.

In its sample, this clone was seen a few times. This CDR3 reads CASSPRQRGNEQFF. CDR3 in DNA: TGTGCCAGCAGTCCGAGACAGAGAGGCAATGAGCAGTTCTTC. The rearrangement uses TRBV6-5 and TRBJ2-1, with a tentative D call TRBD1 (5 bases). With 5 bases removed from V and 6 bases from J, the gap between germline ends came to 14 bases. Germline V gene data show CDR1 as MNHEY and CDR2 as SVGAGI. The CDR3 contains 14 residues.

For the CDR3, the DNA is TGCAGCGAGAAGGGACTAGCGGGATACACAGATACGCAGTATTTT. Translating it yields CSEKGLAGYTDTQYF. The V call is TRBV29-1, the J call TRBJ2-3; TRBD2 agrees at 13 bases. The germline gives CDR1 SQVTM, CDR2 ANQGSEA. V shed 7 bases and J 2 bases; nucleotides not matched to a gene: 6. This CDR3 spans 15 amino acids.

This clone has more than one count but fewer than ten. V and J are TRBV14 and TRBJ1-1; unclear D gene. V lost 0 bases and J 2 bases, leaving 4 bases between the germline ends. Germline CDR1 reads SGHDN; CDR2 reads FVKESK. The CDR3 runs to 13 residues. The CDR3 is CASSQDQNTEAFF. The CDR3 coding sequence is TGTGCCAGCAGCCAAGATCAAAACACTGAAGCTTTCTTT.

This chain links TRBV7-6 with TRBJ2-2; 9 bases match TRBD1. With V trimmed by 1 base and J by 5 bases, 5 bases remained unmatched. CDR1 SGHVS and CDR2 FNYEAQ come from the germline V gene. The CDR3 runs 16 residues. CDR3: CASSLVDRGRTGELFF. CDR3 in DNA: TGTGCCAGCAGCTTAGTGGACAGGGGCCGGACCGGGGAGCTGTTTTTT.

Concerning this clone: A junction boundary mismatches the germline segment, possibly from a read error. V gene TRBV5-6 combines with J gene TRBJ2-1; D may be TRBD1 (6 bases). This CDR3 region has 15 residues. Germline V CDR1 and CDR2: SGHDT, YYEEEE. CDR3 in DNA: TGTGCCAGCAGCTCATCCGGGACACCCTACGATGAGCAGTTCTTC. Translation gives CASSSSGTPYDEQFF.

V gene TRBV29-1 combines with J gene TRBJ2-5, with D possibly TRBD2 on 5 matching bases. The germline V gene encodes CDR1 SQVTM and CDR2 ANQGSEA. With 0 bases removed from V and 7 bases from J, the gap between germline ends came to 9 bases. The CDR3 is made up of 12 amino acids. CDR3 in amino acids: CSVEDPAGTQYF. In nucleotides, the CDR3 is TGCAGCGTTGAAGATCCCGCGGGGACCCAGTACTTC.

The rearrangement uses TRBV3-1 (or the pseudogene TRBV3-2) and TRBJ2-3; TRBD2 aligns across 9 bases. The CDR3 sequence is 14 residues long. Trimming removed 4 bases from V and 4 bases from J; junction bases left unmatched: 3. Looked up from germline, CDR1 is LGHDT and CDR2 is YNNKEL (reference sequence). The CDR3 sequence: CASSLAGVSDTQYF. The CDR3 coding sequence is TGTGCCAGCAGCCTAGCGGGGGTCTCAGATACGCAGTATTTT.

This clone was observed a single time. This CDR3 reads CASSLVQGNGFYEQYF. In DNA form, the CDR3 reads TGTGCCAGCAGTTTGGTCCAGGGAAACGGCTTCTACGAGCAGTACTTC. The chain employs TRBV28 and TRBJ2-7; a weak D match, TRBD1 (5 bases). The CDR3 covers 16 residues. Germline lookup yields CDR1 MDHEN and CDR2 SYDVKM. V was pared by 3 bases and J by 3 bases, with 18 bases between.

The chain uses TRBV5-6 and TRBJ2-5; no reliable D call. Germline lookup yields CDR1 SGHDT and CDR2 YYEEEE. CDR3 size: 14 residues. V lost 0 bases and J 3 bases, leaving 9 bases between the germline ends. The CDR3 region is CASSLARGEETQYF. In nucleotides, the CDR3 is TGTGCCAGCAGCTTGGCCAGAGGAGAAGAGACCCAGTACTTC.

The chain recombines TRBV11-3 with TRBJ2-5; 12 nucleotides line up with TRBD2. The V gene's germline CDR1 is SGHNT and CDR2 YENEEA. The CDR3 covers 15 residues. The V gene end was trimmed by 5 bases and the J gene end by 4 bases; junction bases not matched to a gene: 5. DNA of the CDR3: TGTGCCAGCAGCCAGGGACTAGCGGGCAGAGAGACCCAGTACTTC. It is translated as CASSQGLAGRETQYF.

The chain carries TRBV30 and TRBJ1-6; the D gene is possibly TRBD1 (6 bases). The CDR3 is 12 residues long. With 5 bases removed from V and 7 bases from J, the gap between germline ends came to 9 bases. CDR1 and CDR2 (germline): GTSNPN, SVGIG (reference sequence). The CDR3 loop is CAWDRSNSPLHF. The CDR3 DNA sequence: TGTGCCTGGGACAGGTCAAATTCACCCCTCCACTTT. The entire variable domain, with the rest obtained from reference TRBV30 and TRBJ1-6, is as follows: SQTIHQWPATLVQPVGSPLSLECTVEGTSNPNLYWYRQAAGRGLQLLFYSVGIGQISSEVPQNLSASRPQDRQFILSSKKLLLSDSGFYLCAWDRSNSPLHFGNGTRLTVT.

This CDR3 reads CASSSTGTTRNEQFF. The CDR3 coding sequence is TGTGCCAGCAGCTCCACCGGGACTACCCGTAATGAGCAGTTCTTC. The chain is built from TRBV9 and TRBJ2-1; 7 bases agree with TRBD2. Germline CDR1 reads SGDLS; CDR2 reads YYNGEE. The trim removed 4 bases at V and 7 bases at J, leaving 11 bases unmatched. The CDR3 loop spans 15 amino acids.

In DNA, the CDR3 is TGTGCCAGCAGTGATTCTGGTAGCGGGAGCAGGTTTGTGCAGTTCTTC. Protein product: CASSDSGSGSRFVQFF. This chain links TRBV25-1 with TRBJ2-1, with 9 bases matching TRBD2. The CDR3 has 16 amino acids. The germline V gene has CDR1 MGHDK and CDR2 SYGVNS. Trimming took 3 bases from V and 12 from J; bases not matched to a gene: 15.

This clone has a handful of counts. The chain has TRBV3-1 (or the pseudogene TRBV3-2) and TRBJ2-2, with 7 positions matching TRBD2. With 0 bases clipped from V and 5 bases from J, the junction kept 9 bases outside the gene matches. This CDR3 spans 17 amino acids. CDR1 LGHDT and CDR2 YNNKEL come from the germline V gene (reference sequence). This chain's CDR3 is CASSQEIGGSRTGELFF. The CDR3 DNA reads TGTGCCAGCAGCCAAGAGATCGGCGGGAGTAGAACCGGGGAGCTGTTTTTT.